This entry concerns a single TCR beta chain. Antigen: not known. The record originates from a study of T cell repertoires in cytomegalovirus infection. About the study: It was the public TCR beta signatures that indicated both CMV infection and matching HLA type.

The germline gives CDR1 MNHNS, CDR2 SASEGT. Deletions cut 8 bases from V and 8 bases from J, with 15 bases between. The length of the CDR3 is 12 residues. TCRdb itself ran the reads through MiXCR, one entry per CDR3 protein. The sample records about 46,000 distinct CDR3 sequences, about 21% being singletons. The chain has TRBV6-1 and TRBJ1-2, with D unclear. Here the sequenced sample was CD8+ T cells from cultured PBMCs, taken from culture after CMV antigen stimulation. The TCR comes from a human donor in good health (CMV status not recorded). Some clones in this sample may be carry-over from other donors' samples. CDR3 sequence: CASLEWSSGYTF. The CDR3 region has the DNA TGTGCCAGCCTCGAGTGGAGTTCGGGCTACACCTTC.